Listed below are T cell receptor beta chains from one sample, sequenced in a study of identical twins. MiXCR, applied by TCRdb to the 5' RACE reads, yields one record per CDR3 protein. The sample yields a few hundred thousand distinct CDR3 sequences, roughly 10% seen once. Sequences were obtained from naive T cells sorted from blood. These receptors all stem from a woman between 45 and 65 years old in good health. The CDR3 runs from the conserved cysteine through the conserved F or W. The D gene is left open where the match is weak. Only some rows state a clone size, as once, few, many or a class for expanded clones.

D: TRBD2
size: .
V: TRBV7-2
J: TRBJ2-2
DNA: TGTGCCAGCAGCTTAGCGGGAGGGGTTTCCGGGGAGCTGTTTTTT
CDR3: CASSLAGGVSGELFF

D: .
size: .
V: TRBV27
J: TRBJ2-2
DNA: TGTGCCAGCAGAGATCCGGGACTCCACTCTAGCACCGGGGAGCTGTTTTTT
CDR3: CASRDPGLHSSTGELFF

D: .
size: few
V: TRBV10-3
J: TRBJ2-3
DNA: TGTGCCATCAGTACCGGTGCTGGCACAGATACGCAGTATTTT
CDR3: CAISTGAGTDTQYF

D: TRBD2
size: .
V: TRBV11-2
J: TRBJ2-3
DNA: TGTGCCAGCAGCTTAGACGGGGGGGGTATCGATACGCAGTATTTT
CDR3: CASSLDGGGIDTQYF

D: TRBD1
size: many
V: TRBV29-1
J: TRBJ1-4
DNA: TGCAGTGGCGGGACAGCAACTAATGAAAAACTGTTTTTT
CDR3: CSGGTATNEKLFF

D: TRBD2
size: many
V: TRBV13
J: TRBJ2-1
DNA: TGTGCCAGCAGCCGGACTAGCGGGTTGGGTGAGCAGTTCTTC
CDR3: CASSRTSGLGEQFF

D: .
size: .
V: TRBV5-6
J: TRBJ1-2
DNA: TGTGCCAGCAGCTTATGGGGCGGCTATGGCTACACCTTC
CDR3: CASSLWGGYGYTF

D: .
size: few
V: TRBV5-1
J: TRBJ2-1
DNA: TGCGCCAGCAGCTTGGGTTACGGGGGCAATGAGCAGTTCTTC
CDR3: CASSLGYGGNEQFF

D: .
size: few
V: TRBV11-2
J: TRBJ2-3
DNA: TGTGCCAGCAGCTTAGAGGGTCGGACTACTCTTCCAGATACGCAGTATTTT
CDR3: CASSLEGRTTLPDTQYF

D: .
size: .
V: TRBV6-6
J: TRBJ1-4
DNA: TGTGCCAGCAAAGCAGGGTCGGCTAATGAAAAACTGTTTTTT
CDR3: CASKAGSANEKLFF

D: .
size: many
V: TRBV3-1
J: TRBJ1-1
DNA: TGTGCCAGCAGCCGCGAGACACGGGTCTTT
CDR3: CASSRETRVF

D: TRBD2
size: few
V: TRBV4-2
J: TRBJ2-3
DNA: TGTGCCAGCAGCCATGGGACTAGCGGGAGTCCGGCAGATACGCAGTATTTT
CDR3: CASSHGTSGSPADTQYF

D: TRBD1
size: few
V: TRBV25-1
J: TRBJ2-1
DNA: TGTGCCAGCAGAGGACAGGCGTGGGAGCAGTTCTTC
CDR3: CASRGQAWEQFF

D: TRBD2
size: .
V: TRBV7-9
J: TRBJ2-7
DNA: TGTGCCAGCAGCTCTCCGGGACTAGCGGCCCTACAGTACTTC
CDR3: CASSSPGLAALQYF

D: .
size: .
V: TRBV7-9
J: TRBJ1-2
DNA: TGTGCCAGCAGCCCCCCCGGTGGCTCCTATGGCTACACCTTC
CDR3: CASSPPGGSYGYTF